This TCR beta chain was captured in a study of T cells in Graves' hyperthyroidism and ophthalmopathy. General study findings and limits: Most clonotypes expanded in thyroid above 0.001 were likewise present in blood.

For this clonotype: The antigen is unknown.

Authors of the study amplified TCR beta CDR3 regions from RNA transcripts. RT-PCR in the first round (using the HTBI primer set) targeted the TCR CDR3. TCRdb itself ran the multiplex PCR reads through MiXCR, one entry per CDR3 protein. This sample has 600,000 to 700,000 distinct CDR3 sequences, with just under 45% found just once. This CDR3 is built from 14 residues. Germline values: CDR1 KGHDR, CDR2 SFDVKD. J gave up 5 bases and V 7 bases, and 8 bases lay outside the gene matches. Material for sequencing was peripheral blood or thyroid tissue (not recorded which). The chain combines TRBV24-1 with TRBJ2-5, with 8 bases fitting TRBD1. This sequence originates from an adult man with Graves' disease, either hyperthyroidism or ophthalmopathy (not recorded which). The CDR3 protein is CATREQGAWETQYF. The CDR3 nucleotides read TGTGCCACCAGAGAGCAGGGGGCGTGGGAGACCCAGTACTTC.